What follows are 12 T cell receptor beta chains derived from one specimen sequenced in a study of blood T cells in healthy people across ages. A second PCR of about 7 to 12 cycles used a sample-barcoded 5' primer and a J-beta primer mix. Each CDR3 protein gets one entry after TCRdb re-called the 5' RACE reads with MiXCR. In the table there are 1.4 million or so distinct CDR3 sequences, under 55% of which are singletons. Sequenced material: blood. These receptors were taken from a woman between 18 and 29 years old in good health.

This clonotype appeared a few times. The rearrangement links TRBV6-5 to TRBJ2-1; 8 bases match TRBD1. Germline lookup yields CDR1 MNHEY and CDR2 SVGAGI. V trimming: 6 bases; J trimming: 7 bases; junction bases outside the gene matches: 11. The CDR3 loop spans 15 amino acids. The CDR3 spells CASRLDRGLSNEQFF. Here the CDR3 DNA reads TGTGCCAGCAGACTAGACAGGGGCTTATCTAATGAGCAGTTCTTC.

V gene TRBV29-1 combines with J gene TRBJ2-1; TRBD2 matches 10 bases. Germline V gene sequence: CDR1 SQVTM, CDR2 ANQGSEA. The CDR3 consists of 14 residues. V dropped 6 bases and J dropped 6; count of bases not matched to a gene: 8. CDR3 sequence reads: CSVGMGLAFNEQFF. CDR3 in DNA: TGCAGCGTGGGTATGGGACTAGCGTTCAATGAGCAGTTCTTC.

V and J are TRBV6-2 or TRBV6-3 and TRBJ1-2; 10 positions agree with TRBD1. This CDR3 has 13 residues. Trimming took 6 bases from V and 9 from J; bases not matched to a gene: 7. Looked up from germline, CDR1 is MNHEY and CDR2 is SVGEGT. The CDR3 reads CASRPGTGARYTF. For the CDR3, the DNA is TGTGCCAGCAGACCCGGGACAGGGGCACGCTACACCTTC.

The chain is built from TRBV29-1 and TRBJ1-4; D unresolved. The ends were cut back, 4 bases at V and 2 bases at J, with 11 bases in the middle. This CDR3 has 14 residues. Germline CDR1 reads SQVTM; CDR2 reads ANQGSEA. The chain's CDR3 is CSVVGGPTNEKLFF. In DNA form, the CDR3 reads TGCAGCGTTGTCGGAGGCCCCACTAATGAAAAACTGTTTTTT. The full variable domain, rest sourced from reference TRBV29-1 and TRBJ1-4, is SAVISQKPSRDICQRGTSLTIQCQVDSQVTMMFWYRQQPGQSLTLIATANQGSEATYESGFVIDKFPISRPNLTFSTLTVSNMSPEDSSIYLCSVVGGPTNEKLFFGSGTQLSVL.

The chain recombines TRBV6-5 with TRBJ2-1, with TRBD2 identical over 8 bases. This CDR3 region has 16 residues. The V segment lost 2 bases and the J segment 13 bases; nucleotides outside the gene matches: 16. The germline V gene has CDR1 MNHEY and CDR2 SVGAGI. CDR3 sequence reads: CASSYSSGDLTETQFF. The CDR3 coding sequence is TGTGCCAGCAGTTACAGTAGCGGGGACCTCACCGAGACCCAGTTCTTC.

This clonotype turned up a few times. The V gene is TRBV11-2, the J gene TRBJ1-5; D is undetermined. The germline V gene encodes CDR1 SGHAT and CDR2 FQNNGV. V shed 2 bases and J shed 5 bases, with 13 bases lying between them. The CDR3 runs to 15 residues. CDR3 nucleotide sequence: TGTGCCAGCAGCTTAACAGCCAATTTTGATCAGCCCCAGCATTTT. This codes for CASSLTANFDQPQHF.

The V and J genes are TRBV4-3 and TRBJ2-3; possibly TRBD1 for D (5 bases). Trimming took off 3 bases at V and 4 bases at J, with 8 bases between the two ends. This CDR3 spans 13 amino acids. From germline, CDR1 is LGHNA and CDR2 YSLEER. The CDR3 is CASSHRVPDTQYF. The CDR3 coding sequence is TGCGCCAGCAGCCACAGGGTGCCAGATACGCAGTATTTT.

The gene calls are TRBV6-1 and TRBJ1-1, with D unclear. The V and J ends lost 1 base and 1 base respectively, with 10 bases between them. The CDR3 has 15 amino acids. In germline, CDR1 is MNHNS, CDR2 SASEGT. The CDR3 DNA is TGTGCCAGCAGTGAAGGGTACAAGGGGAACACTGAAGCTTTCTTT. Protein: CASSEGYKGNTEAFF.

The CDR3 loop is CSVGVASYNEQFF. The CDR3 nucleotides are TGCAGCGTCGGGGTAGCCTCCTACAATGAGCAGTTCTTC. The chain carries TRBV29-1 and TRBJ2-1, with D perhaps TRBD2 (5 bases). CDR3 length: 13 residues. The V end lost 6 bases, the J end lost 0 bases, and 9 bases lay between the germline ends. The germline CDR1 and CDR2 sequences are SQVTM and ANQGSEA.

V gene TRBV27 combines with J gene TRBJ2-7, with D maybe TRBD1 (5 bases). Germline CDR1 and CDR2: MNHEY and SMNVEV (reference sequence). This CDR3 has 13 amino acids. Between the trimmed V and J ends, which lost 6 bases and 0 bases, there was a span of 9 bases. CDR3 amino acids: CASSNRSSYEQYF. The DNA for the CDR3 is TGTGCCAGCAGCAACAGGAGCTCCTACGAGCAGTACTTC.

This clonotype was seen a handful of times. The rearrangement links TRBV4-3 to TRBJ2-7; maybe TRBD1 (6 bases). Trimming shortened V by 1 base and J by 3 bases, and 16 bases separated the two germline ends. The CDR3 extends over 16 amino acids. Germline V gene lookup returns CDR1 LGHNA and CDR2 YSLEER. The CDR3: CASSQGGHLSGYEQYF. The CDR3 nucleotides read TGCGCCAGCAGCCAAGGGGGACACTTGTCCGGCTACGAGCAGTACTTC.

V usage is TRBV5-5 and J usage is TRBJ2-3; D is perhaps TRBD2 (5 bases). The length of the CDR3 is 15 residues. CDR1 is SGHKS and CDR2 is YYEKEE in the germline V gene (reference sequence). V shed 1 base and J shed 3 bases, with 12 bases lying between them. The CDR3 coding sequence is TGTGCCAGCAGCTTGCAGGAGGTGGAAACAGATACGCAGTATTTT. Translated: CASSLQEVETDTQYF.